These 12 T cell receptor delta chains share one sample of origin, sequenced in a study of γδ T cells in repeated Plasmodium falciparum infection. TCRdb re-called clones from the multiplex PCR reads using CATT. Of 75,000 to 95,000 delta-chain clones listed, 0.8% to 1% are singletons. Vgamma9/Vdelta2+ and Vdelta2-negative gammadelta T cells were flow-sorted from PBMC for bulk sequencing. The sequenced material came from gamma-delta T cells from blood. The origin of the receptors is a pool of human donors (malaria-infected and uninfected, not separated).

With respect to this clone: A far larger clone is only one base removed, so a read error is likely. The sample contains more than one DNA sequence encoding this CDR3. This chain uses TRDV1 with TRDJ2; the match to TRDD3 covers 8 bases. TCRdb lists no J gene, so it was determined here by aligning the DNA to germline. Germline V gene lookup returns CDR1 TSWWSYY and CDR2 QGS. CDR3 length equals 17 residues. CDR3 DNA sequence: TGCGCTCTTGGGGAACTTCGTCGGGGGGGATATGGGCCACAACTCTTCTTT. Amino acids: CALGELRRGGYGPQLFF.

There are a few counts of this clone. It differs at one base from a far larger clone, so likely a read error. The sample has other DNA sequences that encode this CDR3 too. The chain couples TRDV1 to TRDJ1; D is perhaps TRDD3 (6 bases). Since TCRdb gives no J gene, matching the DNA to germline was used here to assign it. Between the trimmed V and J ends, which lost 4 bases and 0 bases, there was a span of 24 bases. This CDR3 has 19 residues. Germline CDR1 and CDR2: TSWWSYY and QGS. CDR3 nucleotide sequence: TGTGCTCTTGGGGGGAGACTCCCCATTGTACTGGGACACACCGATAAACTCATCTTT. Its translation: CALGGRLPIVLGHTDKLIF.

This clone was seen a handful of times. A far larger clone is one nucleotide away, so this likely arose from a read error. The sample carries other DNA sequences with the same CDR3. The gene calls are TRDV2 and TRDJ1; maybe TRDD3 (5 bases). In the absence of a J gene in TCRdb, the DNA was matched to germline to assign it here. Per the germline V gene, CDR1 is GEAIGNYY and CDR2 is EKD. Trimming pared 1 base from V and 10 bases from J, leaving 21 bases between. The CDR3 has 15 residues. The CDR3 bases are TGTGCCTGTGACACGTTGGAATTAAACTGGAAAGGACTCATCTTT. Translation gives CACDTLELNWKGLIF.

This clone was seen a handful of times. TCRdb attributes to this sequence the protein of a much larger clone, which differs from the DNA translation at residue 11; a read error is likely, and the protein displayed is translated from the DNA. The chain links TRDV2 to TRDJ3; 8 nucleotides line up with TRDD3. No J gene was available from TCRdb, and it was assigned here by a germline match of the DNA. The V gene end was trimmed by 4 bases and the J gene end by 0 bases; junction bases not matched to a gene: 19. The germline gives CDR1 GEAIGNYY, CDR2 EKD. The CDR3 loop spans 22 amino acids. CDR3 sequence: CACDRFLILGGTRSWDTRQMFF. Written as DNA, the CDR3 is TGTGCCTGTGATAGGTTCTTAATACTGGGGGGTACGCGCTCCTGGGACACCCGACAGATGTTTTTC.

To note about this clone: The translation of this DNA and the TCRdb protein of a much larger clone differ at residue 11, probably owing to a read error; the protein shown here is translated from the DNA. This sequence joins TRDV1 and TRDJ1, with D possibly matching TRDD3 (6 bases). TCRdb leaves out the J gene; it was filled in here by matching the DNA to germline. CDR1 is TSWWSYY, CDR2 QGS, per germline. CDR3 size: 14 residues. The CDR3 protein is CALGAWGETDELIF. The CDR3 DNA reads as TGTGCTCTTGGGGCTTGGGGGGAAACCGATGAACTCATCTTT.

At least ten counts were recorded for this clone. V usage is TRDV1 and J usage is TRDJ1, with 7 bases matching TRDD3. The V gene's germline CDR1 is TSWWSYY and CDR2 QGS. This CDR3 has 17 amino acids. V lost 4 bases and J lost 9; bases outside the gene matches: 20. CDR3 loop: CALGGQVLRRGIGELIF. DNA of the CDR3: TGTGCTCTTGGGGGCCAAGTACTTCGGCGGGGGATTGGGGAACTCATCTTT.

Note on this clone: TCRdb pairs this DNA with a much larger clone's protein that differs at residue 5, likely a read error; the protein shown was translated from the DNA. The V gene is TRDV2, the J gene TRDJ1, with TRDD3 matching over 12 bases. TCRdb supplies no J gene; here it was assigned by aligning the nucleotide sequence to germline. This CDR3 is 21 amino acids long. Germline CDR1 is GEAIGNYY and CDR2 is EKD. V was pared by 4 bases and J by 1 base, with 21 bases of the junction left unmatched. The CDR3 reads CACDWCLPTTGGYRSTDKLIF. DNA for the CDR3: TGTGCCTGTGATTGGTGCCTTCCTACTACTGGGGGATACAGGTCCACCGATAAACTCATCTTT.

In its sample, this clone was seen many times. This CDR3 is also generated by other DNA sequences in the sample. J is TRDJ1 and V is TRDV1; TRDD3 might be the D (8 bases). The CDR3 runs 19 residues. V was cut by 7 bases and J by 0 bases, with 27 bases left in between. Per the germline V gene, CDR1 is TSWWSYY and CDR2 is QGS. The CDR3 bases are TGTGCTCTTGCCCTTCCTTCTTTACTGGGGGGGAAGTACACCGATAAACTCATCTTT. The encoded protein is CALALPSLLGGKYTDKLIF.

In regard to this clone: One junction end disagrees with the germline gene, perhaps due to a read error. The chain links TRDV1 to TRDJ1; perhaps D is TRDD1 or TRDD2 (5 bases each). The CDR3 extends over 22 amino acids. Germline V gene sequence: CDR1 TSWWSYY, CDR2 QGS. The CDR3 nucleotides read TGTGCTCTTGGGGAACCTTACTACGTGGGTCCCATCCCTACGCCATACACAGATAAAATAATATTT. Amino acids: CALGEPYYVGPIPTPYTDKIIF.

The table lists this clone with a few counts. The protein held in TCRdb is that of a much larger clone and does not match this DNA's translation at residue 11, likely because of a read error; the protein shown is translated from the DNA. This chain connects TRDV1 to TRDJ1; 7 bases are a match to TRDD3. Here the J gene was assigned by germline matching of the DNA, as TCRdb has none. The CDR3 is 18 amino acids. CDR1 is TSWWSYY and CDR2 is QGS in the germline V gene. V lost 5 bases to trimming and J lost 0 bases; unmatched junction nucleotides: 15. CDR3 residues: CALGRPSVLGNYTDKLIF. For the CDR3, the DNA is TGTGCTCTTGGGAGACCTTCAGTACTGGGGAATTACACCGATAAACTCATCTTT.

By share of the sample, this clone is medium-sized. The same CDR3 arises from other DNA sequences in this sample as well. The chain has TRDV1 and TRDJ1; D gene uncertain. Looked up from germline, CDR1 is TSWWSYY and CDR2 is QGS. The CDR3 has 18 amino acids. Trimming cost V 4 bases and J 3 bases, with 24 bases left between them. CDR3 nucleotide sequence: TGTGCTCTTGGGGTCCGTTGGGCCCCGGATGTACAGGCCGATAAACTCATCTTT. This sequence encodes CALGVRWAPDVQADKLIF.

This clone was detected a few times. A single base is all that separates this from a far larger clone, so a read error is likely. Other DNA sequences in this sample translate to the same CDR3. The CDR3 is CALGETSAELPLLGYGADKLIF. DNA of the CDR3: TGTGCTCTTGGGGAAACGTCCGCAGAACTCCCGCTACTGGGCTATGGGGCCGATAAACTCATCTTT. The chain uses TRDV1 and TRDJ1; weak D call: TRDD3 (6 bases). V gave up 2 bases and J gave up 3 bases, with 34 bases separating them. The CDR3 totals 22 residues. Germline-derived CDR1 and CDR2 are TSWWSYY and QGS.